The rows below give T cell receptor beta chains drawn from one sample of a study of CD8 T cells in Susac syndrome. Via MiXCR, TCRdb re-called the immunoSEQ multiplex PCR reads, giving one row per CDR3 protein. The sample has approximately 200,000 distinct CDR3 sequences, approximately 95% seen once. The specimen was CD4+ T cells from PBMCs. These receptors all come from a human donor with multiple sclerosis. Each CDR3 is given with its conserved first and last residue. D genes are given only for firm matches. Clone size is given for some rows only: seen once, a few or many times, or a class if the clone is expanded.

V: TRBV11-2
size: .
D: TRBD1
J: TRBJ1-6
DNA: TGTGCCAGCACCAAACCGGGACAGTATAATTCACCCCTCCACTTT
CDR3: CASTKPGQYNSPLHF

V: TRBV3-1
size: .
D: .
J: TRBJ1-1
DNA: TGTGCCAGCAGCCTGCCTCGAGGTCCTGGGACTGAAGCTTTCTTT
CDR3: CASSLPRGPGTEAFF

V: TRBV3-1
size: .
D: TRBD2
J: TRBJ2-3
DNA: TGTGCCAGCAGCCGGGGACTAGCGGGGGGCACAGATACGCAGTATTTT
CDR3: CASSRGLAGGTDTQYF

V: TRBV6-1
size: .
D: .
J: TRBJ1-5
DNA: TGTGCCAGCAAGGGGAGCAATCAGCCCCAGCATTTT
CDR3: CASKGSNQPQHF

V: TRBV3-1
size: .
D: .
J: TRBJ2-5
DNA: TGTGCCAGCAGCCTCCCGGTGGGGACAGAGACCCAGTACTTC
CDR3: CASSLPVGTETQYF

V: TRBV29-1
size: .
D: .
J: TRBJ1-2
DNA: TGCAGCGTTGGTGTCTACTATGGCTACACCTTC
CDR3: CSVGVYYGYTF

V: TRBV20-1
size: .
D: TRBD1
J: TRBJ2-7
DNA: TGCAGTGCGGGGGAGACAGGGGGCTCCTACGAGCAGTACTTC
CDR3: CSAGETGGSYEQYF

V: TRBV20-1
size: .
D: TRBD2
J: TRBJ2-1
DNA: TGCAGTGCTAGAGTACTAGCGGGGTGGGATGAGCAGTTCTTC
CDR3: CSARVLAGWDEQFF

V: TRBV29-1
size: .
D: TRBD1
J: TRBJ2-7
DNA: TGCAGCGTAGCAACAGGGGAGCGCCCCTACGAGCAGTACTTC
CDR3: CSVATGERPYEQYF

V: TRBV5-4
size: .
D: .
J: TRBJ2-3
DNA: TGTGCCAGCAGCCTAGGTGTTAGGAGCACAGATACGCAGTATTTT
CDR3: CASSLGVRSTDTQYF

V: TRBV20-1
size: .
D: .
J: TRBJ2-3
DNA: TGCAGTGCTAGTCTAGATACGCAGTATTTT
CDR3: CSASLDTQYF

V: TRBV3-1
size: .
D: TRBD1
J: TRBJ1-2
DNA: TGTGCCAGCAGCCAACAGACAGGGGTTCGTGGCTACACCTTC
CDR3: CASSQQTGVRGYTF

V: TRBV18
size: .
D: .
J: TRBJ1-5
DNA: TGTGCCAGCTCACCGCAGGGTGACAATCAGCCCCAGCATTTT
CDR3: CASSPQGDNQPQHF

V: TRBV2
size: .
D: .
J: TRBJ2-1
DNA: TGTGCCAGCAGTGAAGCGGGGAAGCAGTTCTTC
CDR3: CASSEAGKQFF

V: TRBV18
size: once
D: .
J: TRBJ1-1
DNA: TGTGCCAGCTCACCAGACGTGGGGAACACTGAAGCTTTCTTT
CDR3: CASSPDVGNTEAFF

V: TRBV29-1
size: .
D: .
J: TRBJ1-4
DNA: TGCAGCGCCCGGGCAGGATTAGGTGAAAAACTGTTTTTT
CDR3: CSARAGLGEKLFF

V: TRBV15
size: .
D: .
J: TRBJ1-1
DNA: TGTGCCACCAGCAGAGATCCGGGCCGGGGAGGGAACACTGAAGCTTTCTTT
CDR3: CATSRDPGRGGNTEAFF

V: TRBV7-2
size: .
D: .
J: TRBJ2-1
DNA: TGTGCCAGCAGCTTAGGGGCCGGGACTCTCAATGAGCAGTTCTTC
CDR3: CASSLGAGTLNEQFF

V: TRBV7-2
size: .
D: .
J: TRBJ1-2
DNA: TGTGCCAGCAGCCTACAGCCTGGTCCTAACTATGGCTACACCTTC
CDR3: CASSLQPGPNYGYTF

V: TRBV30
size: .
D: .
J: TRBJ1-6
DNA: TGTGCCTCCGGAGGAGGGGTTAGTTCACCCCTCCACTTT
CDR3: CASGGGVSSPLHF

V: TRBV30
size: .
D: .
J: TRBJ2-7
DNA: TGTGCCTGGAGTGGTGGCGCGTCCTACGAGCAGTACTTC
CDR3: CAWSGGASYEQYF

V: TRBV5-1
size: few
D: .
J: TRBJ2-5
DNA: TGTGCCAGCAGCTTGGAGGGGGAGACCCAGTACTTC
CDR3: CASSLEGETQYF

V: TRBV27
size: .
D: .
J: TRBJ2-3
DNA: TGTGCCAGCAGTCCCCCGGTAAAGGGGGACCTTATTAGCACAGATACGCAGTATTTT
CDR3: CASSPPVKGDLISTDTQYF

V: TRBV29-1
size: .
D: TRBD1
J: TRBJ1-1
DNA: TGCAGCGCTCCACGGACAGGTGAGGGTGAAGCTTTCTTT
CDR3: CSAPRTGEGEAFF

V: TRBV3-1
size: .
D: .
J: TRBJ2-5
DNA: TGTGCCAGCAGCCAAGACCGCTCCGCGTACCAAGAGACCCAGTACTTC
CDR3: CASSQDRSAYQETQYF

V: TRBV6-1
size: .
D: TRBD1
J: TRBJ1-2
DNA: TGTGCCAGCAGTCTATGGACAGGGGGCTCTGGCTACACCTTC
CDR3: CASSLWTGGSGYTF

V: TRBV3-1
size: .
D: TRBD2
J: TRBJ2-2
DNA: TGTGCCAGCAGCCACTCCGGGACTAGCAACACCGGGGAGCTGTTTTTT
CDR3: CASSHSGTSNTGELFF

V: TRBV9
size: .
D: TRBD1
J: TRBJ2-1
DNA: TGTGCCAGCAGCGGAACTACAGGGGGCTATGAGCAGTTCTTC
CDR3: CASSGTTGGYEQFF

V: TRBV20-1
size: .
D: TRBD1
J: TRBJ1-5
DNA: TGCAGTGCTAGAGATGGTGGGACAGGGGTGAATCAGCCCCAGCATTTT
CDR3: CSARDGGTGVNQPQHF

V: TRBV2
size: .
D: .
J: TRBJ1-1
DNA: TGTGCCAGCAGTGGATGGGGGGACGGCACTGAAGCTTTCTTT
CDR3: CASSGWGDGTEAFF

V: TRBV3-1
size: .
D: TRBD1
J: TRBJ1-1
DNA: TGTGCCAGCAGCCCCTTGGGACAGGGGGACACTGAAGCTTTCTTT
CDR3: CASSPLGQGDTEAFF

V: TRBV7-2
size: .
D: TRBD2
J: TRBJ2-3
DNA: TGTGCCAGCAGCCCCTTCGGGCTAGCGGGGTTCACAGATACGCAGTATTTT
CDR3: CASSPFGLAGFTDTQYF

V: TRBV9
size: .
D: .
J: TRBJ1-6
DNA: TGTGCCAGCAGCGCACAGGGCCTACTCCTCCACTTT
CDR3: CASSAQGLLLHF

V: TRBV29-1
size: .
D: .
J: TRBJ2-2
DNA: TGCAGCGTAGGGGATTGGGCCGGGGAGCTGTTTTTT
CDR3: CSVGDWAGELFF

V: TRBV2
size: once
D: TRBD1
J: TRBJ2-7
DNA: TGTGCCAGCACCCCACCGGGACAGGGGGGCGAGCAGTACTTC
CDR3: CASTPPGQGGEQYF

V: TRBV20-1
size: .
D: .
J: TRBJ2-3
DNA: TGCAGTGCCCTGGGACCCGGCACAGATACGCAGTATTTT
CDR3: CSALGPGTDTQYF

V: TRBV30
size: .
D: .
J: TRBJ2-6
DNA: TGTGCCTGGAGATTATCTGGGGCCAACGTCCTGACTTTC
CDR3: CAWRLSGANVLTF

V: TRBV6-5
size: .
D: TRBD1
J: TRBJ1-2
DNA: TGTGCCAGCAGGACCTCCGGGACAGGGGGCGTTGGCTACACCTTC
CDR3: CASRTSGTGGVGYTF

V: TRBV29-1
size: .
D: .
J: TRBJ2-1
DNA: TGCAGCGGGGGCGGCCCATCCTACAATGAGCAGTTCTTC
CDR3: CSGGGPSYNEQFF

V: TRBV6-2/TRBV6-3
size: .
D: .
J: TRBJ1-1
DNA: TGTGCCAGCAGTTACACGGCTCTCGGTGAAGCTTTCTTT
CDR3: CASSYTALGEAFF

V: TRBV23-1
size: once
D: TRBD2
J: TRBJ2-1
DNA: TGCGCCAGCACCCTGAGGGGGACTAGAAGGGTTGAGCAGTTCTTC
CDR3: CASTLRGTRRVEQFF

V: TRBV29-1
size: .
D: TRBD1
J: TRBJ1-2
DNA: TGCAGCGTCGACCCGACAGGGGACTACTATGGCTACACCTTC
CDR3: CSVDPTGDYYGYTF

V: TRBV3-1
size: .
D: TRBD1
J: TRBJ2-5
DNA: TGTGCCAGCAGACCGCCGGGACAGGGTACAGAGACCCAGTACTTC
CDR3: CASRPPGQGTETQYF

V: TRBV7-2
size: .
D: .
J: TRBJ1-1
DNA: TGTGCCAGCAGCCACAAGGTGGGACCGAACACTGAAGCTTTCTTT
CDR3: CASSHKVGPNTEAFF

V: TRBV30
size: .
D: .
J: TRBJ2-2
DNA: TGTGCCTGGAGATGGGCAGCGAACACCGGGGAGCTGTTTTTT
CDR3: CAWRWAANTGELFF

V: TRBV24-1
size: .
D: .
J: TRBJ2-3
DNA: TGTGCCACCAGTGATTCCGGGACCACAGATACGCAGTATTTT
CDR3: CATSDSGTTDTQYF

V: TRBV10-3
size: .
D: TRBD2
J: TRBJ2-1
DNA: TGTGCCATCAGGGAAGCGGGGGGCTCCTACAATGAGCAGTTCTTC
CDR3: CAIREAGGSYNEQFF

V: TRBV30
size: .
D: TRBD1
J: TRBJ1-5
DNA: TGTGCCTGTCGAGGACAGGGACGTGGTCCCCAGCATTTT
CDR3: CACRGQGRGPQHF